The entry below gives a single TCR beta chain sequence along with its context. Per the authors' pipeline: Scientists estimated how many nucleated cells there were by amplifying reference gene primers. Generated by immunoSEQ multiplex PCR, the TCRdb table keeps only in-frame clones and is missing some. V and J calls and clone size are copied from that table; D and trimming were computed from the DNA. The sample includes some 170,000 clones, 82% of them seen just once. From germline, CDR1 is KGHSH and CDR2 LQKENI. J lost 8 bases, V lost 2 bases, and 8 bases had no gene match. The CDR3 has 15 residues. The sample is drawn from a study of blood T cell repertoires in COVID-19. Turning to the study itself: T cells, B-cell-depleted T cells, or PBMCs provided the cDNA or gDNA that served as material.

The sequence derives from a woman in her 70s with acute or convalescent COVID-19. The sample comprised peripheral blood. J is TRBJ1-5 and V is TRBV18, with 8 bases matching TRBD1. The CDR3 region is CASSPRTGKEEPQHF. The CDR3, as DNA: TGTGCCAGCTCACCAAGGACAGGGAAGGAGGAGCCCCAGCATTTT.